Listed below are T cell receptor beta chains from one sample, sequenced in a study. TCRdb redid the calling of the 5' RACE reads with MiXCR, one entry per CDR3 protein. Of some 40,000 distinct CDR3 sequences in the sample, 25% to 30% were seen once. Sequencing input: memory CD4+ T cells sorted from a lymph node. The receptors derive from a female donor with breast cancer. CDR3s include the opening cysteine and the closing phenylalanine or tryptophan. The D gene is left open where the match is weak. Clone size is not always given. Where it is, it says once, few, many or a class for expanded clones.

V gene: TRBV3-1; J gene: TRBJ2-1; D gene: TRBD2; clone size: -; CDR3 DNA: TGTGCCAGCAGCCAAGTAATAGCGGGAGGGCCTTACAATGAGCAGTTCTTC; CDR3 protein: CASSQVIAGGPYNEQFF
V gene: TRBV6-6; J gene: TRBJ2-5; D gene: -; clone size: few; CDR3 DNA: TGTGCCGCTCAGGGTGCGGTGCAGACCCAGTACTTC; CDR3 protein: CAAQGAVQTQYF
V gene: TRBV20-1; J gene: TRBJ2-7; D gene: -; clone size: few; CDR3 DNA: TGCAGTGCTCGGGTCTCCTACGAGCAGTACTTC; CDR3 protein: CSARVSYEQYF
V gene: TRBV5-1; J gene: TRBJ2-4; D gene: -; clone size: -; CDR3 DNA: TGCGCCAGCAGCTTGGCCGACACCGCATTGGGACAGTACTTC; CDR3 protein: CASSLADTALGQYF
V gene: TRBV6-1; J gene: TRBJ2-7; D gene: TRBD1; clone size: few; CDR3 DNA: TGTGCCAGCACCGGGACAGGGGGCTCGATCTCCTACGAGCAGTACTTC; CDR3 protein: CASTGTGGSISYEQYF
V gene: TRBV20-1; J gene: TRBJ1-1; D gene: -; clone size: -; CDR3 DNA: TGCAGTGCTAGAAGGGATGAGAACACTGAAGCTTTCTTT; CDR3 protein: CSARRDENTEAFF
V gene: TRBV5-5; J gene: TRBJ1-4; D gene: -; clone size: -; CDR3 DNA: TGTGCCAGCAGCTTGGCTCCGGCGGGTAATGAAAAACTGTTTTTT; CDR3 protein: CASSLAPAGNEKLFF
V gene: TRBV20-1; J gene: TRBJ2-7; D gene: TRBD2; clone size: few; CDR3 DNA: TGCAGTGCAAGGCCGGGACTAGCCGCCTACGAGCAGTACTTC; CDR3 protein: CSARPGLAAYEQYF
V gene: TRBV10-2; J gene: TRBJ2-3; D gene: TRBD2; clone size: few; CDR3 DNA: TGCGCCAGCAGTGAGGCTAGCGGGAGCACAGATACGCAGTATTTT; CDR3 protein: CASSEASGSTDTQYF
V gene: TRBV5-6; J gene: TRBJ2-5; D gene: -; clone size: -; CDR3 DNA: TGTGCCAGCAGCTTTTTGGGGGAGACCCAGTACTTC; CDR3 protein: CASSFLGETQYF
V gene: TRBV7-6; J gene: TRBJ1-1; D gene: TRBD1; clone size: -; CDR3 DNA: TGTGCCAGCAGCCCGGACAGGGGTCTAGACACTGAAGCTTTCTTT; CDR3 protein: CASSPDRGLDTEAFF
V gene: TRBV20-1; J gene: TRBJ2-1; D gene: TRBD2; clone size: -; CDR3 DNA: TGCAGTGCCCCAACCGGGACTAGCGGGAGGGCCAATGAGCAGTTCTTC; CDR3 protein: CSAPTGTSGRANEQFF
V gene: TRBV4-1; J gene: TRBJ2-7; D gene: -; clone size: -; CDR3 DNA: TGCGCCAGCAGCCAACCCTCAGGGGACGAGCAGTACTTC; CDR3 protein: CASSQPSGDEQYF
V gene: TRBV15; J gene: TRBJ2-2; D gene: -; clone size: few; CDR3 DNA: TGTGCCACCAGCAGGGATGCAGTTTCCGGGGAGCTGTTTTTT; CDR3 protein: CATSRDAVSGELFF
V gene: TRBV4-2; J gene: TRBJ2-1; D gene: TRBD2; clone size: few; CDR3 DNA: TGTGCCAGCAGCCAAGGGGGTAGCGGGAGGGCCCACAATGAGCAGTTCTTC; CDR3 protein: CASSQGGSGRAHNEQFF
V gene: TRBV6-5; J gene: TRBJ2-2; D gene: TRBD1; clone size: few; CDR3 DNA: TGTGCCAGCACCCCCGGGACAGGAAACACCGGGGAGCTGTTTTTT; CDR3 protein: CASTPGTGNTGELFF
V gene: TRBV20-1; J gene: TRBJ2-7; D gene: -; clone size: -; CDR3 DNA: TGCAGTGCGTGGAGCTCCTACGAGCAGTACTTC; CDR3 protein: CSAWSSYEQYF
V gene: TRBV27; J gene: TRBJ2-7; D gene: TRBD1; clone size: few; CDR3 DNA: TGTGCCAGCAGTCCCTCGACAGGGGGCGAGCAGTACTTC; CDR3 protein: CASSPSTGGEQYF
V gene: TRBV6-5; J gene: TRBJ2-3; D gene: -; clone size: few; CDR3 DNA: TGTGCCAGCAGACGTAGTCAGGGTCCAGATACGCAGTATTTT; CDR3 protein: CASRRSQGPDTQYF
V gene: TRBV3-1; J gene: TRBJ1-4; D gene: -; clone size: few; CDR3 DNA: TGTGCCAGCAGCCGGGACCTGCAGGTAGTTTTT; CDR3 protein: CASSRDLQVVF
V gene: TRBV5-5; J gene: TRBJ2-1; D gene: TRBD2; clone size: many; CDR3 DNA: TGTGCCAGCAGCTTGGTATGGACTAGCGGAGGGGGCAATGAGCAGTTCTTC; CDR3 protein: CASSLVWTSGGGNEQFF
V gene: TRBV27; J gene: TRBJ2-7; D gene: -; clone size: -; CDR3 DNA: TGTGCCAGCAGTGGTCCGGGGAACTGGGACGAGCAGTACTTC; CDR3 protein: CASSGPGNWDEQYF
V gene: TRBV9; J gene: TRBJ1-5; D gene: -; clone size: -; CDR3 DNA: TGTGCCAGCAGCGTGTCCGGGACGGCTAATCAGCCCCAGCATTTT; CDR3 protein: CASSVSGTANQPQHF
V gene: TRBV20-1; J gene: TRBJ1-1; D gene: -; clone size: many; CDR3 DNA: TGCAGTGCTAGAGCAGCGCAGAGAAACACTGAAGCTTTCTTT; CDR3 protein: CSARAAQRNTEAFF
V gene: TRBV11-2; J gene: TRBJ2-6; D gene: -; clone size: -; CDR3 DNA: TGTGCCAGCAGCGCCCGGGGCTCTGGGGCCAACGTCCTGACTTTC; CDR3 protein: CASSARGSGANVLTF
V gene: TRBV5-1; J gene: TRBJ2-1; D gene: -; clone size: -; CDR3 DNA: TGCGCCAGCAGCACACAGGGTCGGGATAGTGAGCGGTTCTTC; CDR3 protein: CASSTQGRDSERFF
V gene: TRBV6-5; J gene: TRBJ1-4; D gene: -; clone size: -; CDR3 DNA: TGTGCCAGCAGTTTAGACAGGAATAATGAAAAACTGTTTTTT; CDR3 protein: CASSLDRNNEKLFF
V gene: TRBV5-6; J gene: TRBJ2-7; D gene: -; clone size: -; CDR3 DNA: TGTGCCAGCAGCTGGGGGGACGGAGCCCACGAGCAGTACTTC; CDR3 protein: CASSWGDGAHEQYF
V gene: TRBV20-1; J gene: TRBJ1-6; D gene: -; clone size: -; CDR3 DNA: TGCAGTGCTAGAGACTCGGGACCCCTCCACTTT; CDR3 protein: CSARDSGPLHF
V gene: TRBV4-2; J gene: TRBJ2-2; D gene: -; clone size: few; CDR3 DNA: TGTGCCAGCAGCCGTTTCAACACCGGGGAGCTGTTTTTT; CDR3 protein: CASSRFNTGELFF
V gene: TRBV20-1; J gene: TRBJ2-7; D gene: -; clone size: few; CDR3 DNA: TGCAGCGCCTGGACGGGCTCCTACGAGCAGTACTTC; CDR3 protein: CSAWTGSYEQYF
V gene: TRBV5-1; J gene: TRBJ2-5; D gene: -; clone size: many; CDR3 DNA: TGCGCCAGCAGCTTGGGGAGTTCGAAGACCCAGTACTTC; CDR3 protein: CASSLGSSKTQYF
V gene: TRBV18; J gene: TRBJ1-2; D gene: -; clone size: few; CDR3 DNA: TGTGCCAGCTCTCCCCCAGCTTACCGGGACTCGGGCTACACCTTC; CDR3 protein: CASSPPAYRDSGYTF
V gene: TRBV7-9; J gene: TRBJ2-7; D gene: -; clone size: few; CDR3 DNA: TGTGCCAGCAGCTTCCCCAGGGGGCTAGCGGTTTACGAGCAGTACTTC; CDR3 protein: CASSFPRGLAVYEQYF
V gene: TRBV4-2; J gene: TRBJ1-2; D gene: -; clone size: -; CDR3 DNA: TGTGCCAGCAGCCAACCTTCAGATCATGGCTACACCTTC; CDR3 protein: CASSQPSDHGYTF
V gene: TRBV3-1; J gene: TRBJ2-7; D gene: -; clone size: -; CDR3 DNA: TGTGCCAGCAGCCAAGACCGATACGAGCAGTACTTC; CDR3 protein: CASSQDRYEQYF
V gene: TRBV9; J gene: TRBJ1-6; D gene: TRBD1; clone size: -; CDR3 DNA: TGTGCCAGCAGCGAGGGACGACAGGGCTATAATTCACCCCTCCACTTT; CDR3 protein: CASSEGRQGYNSPLHF
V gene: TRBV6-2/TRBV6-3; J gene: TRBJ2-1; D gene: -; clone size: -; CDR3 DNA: TGTGCCAGCAGTTCCCACCGGGACGCAGGCAATGAGCAGTTCTTC; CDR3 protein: CASSSHRDAGNEQFF
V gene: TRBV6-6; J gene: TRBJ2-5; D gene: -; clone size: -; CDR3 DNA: TGTGCCAGCAGTTACGGCACTTTGGAGACCCAGTACTTC; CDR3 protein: CASSYGTLETQYF
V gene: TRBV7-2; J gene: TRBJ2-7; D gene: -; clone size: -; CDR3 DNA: TGTGCCAGCAGCTTCACGACCCCCCCCTACGAGCAGTACTTC; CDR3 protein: CASSFTTPPYEQYF
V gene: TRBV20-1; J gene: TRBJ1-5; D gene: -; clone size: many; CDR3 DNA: TGCAGTGCTGGAGGTAAGGGCAATCAGCCCCAGCATTTT; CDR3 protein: CSAGGKGNQPQHF
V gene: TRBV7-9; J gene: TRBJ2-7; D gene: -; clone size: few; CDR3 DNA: TGTGCCAGCAGCTTAGGAGCCTACGAGCAGTACTTC; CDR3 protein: CASSLGAYEQYF
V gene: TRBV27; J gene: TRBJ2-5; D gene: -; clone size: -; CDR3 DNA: TGTGCCAGCAGTCCGAACCAAGAGACCCAGTACTTC; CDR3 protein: CASSPNQETQYF
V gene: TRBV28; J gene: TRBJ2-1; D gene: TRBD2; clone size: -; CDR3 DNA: TGTGCCAGCAGTTACCTAGCGGGGGAGAACAATGAGCAGTTCTTC; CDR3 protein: CASSYLAGENNEQFF